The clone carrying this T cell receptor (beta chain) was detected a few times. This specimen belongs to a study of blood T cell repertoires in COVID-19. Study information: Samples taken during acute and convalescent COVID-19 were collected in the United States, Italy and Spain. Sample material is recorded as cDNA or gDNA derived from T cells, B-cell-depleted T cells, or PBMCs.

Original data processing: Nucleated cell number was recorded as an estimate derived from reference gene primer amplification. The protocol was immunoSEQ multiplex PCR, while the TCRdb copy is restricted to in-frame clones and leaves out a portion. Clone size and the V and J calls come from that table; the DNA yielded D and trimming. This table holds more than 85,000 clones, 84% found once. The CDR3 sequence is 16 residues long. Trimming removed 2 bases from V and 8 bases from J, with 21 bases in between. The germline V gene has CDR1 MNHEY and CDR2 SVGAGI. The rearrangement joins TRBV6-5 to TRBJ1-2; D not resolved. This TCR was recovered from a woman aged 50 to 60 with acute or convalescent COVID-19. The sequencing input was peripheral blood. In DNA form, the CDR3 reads TGTGCCAGCAGTTACGCCCCCTCCCAAGCTGTCGGGGGCTACACCTTC. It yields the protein CASSYAPSQAVGGYTF.